This T cell receptor beta chain was sequenced for a study of T cells after yellow fever vaccination. Study conclusions and caveats: Most clones from primary vaccination resurfaced after the booster (nearly 97% CD4, 88% CD8).

UMIs and a universal primer site were added when TCR cDNA was made by 5'RACE template switching. TCRdb used MiXCR to reprocess the 5' RACE reads, holding one entry per CDR3 protein. The sample shows 600,000 to 750,000 distinct CDR3 sequences, around 12% of them seen only once. This clonotype occurred many times. Antigen unknown. The CDR3 consists of 11 residues. Germline V gives CDR1 SGHRS, CDR2 YFSETQ. Trimming removed 6 bases at V and 9 bases at J, with 10 bases between. Material: PBMCs, obtained on the day of the yellow fever booster vaccination. The TCR sequence derives from a man in his thirties or forties who received the YFV17D yellow fever vaccine. The genes are TRBV5-1 and TRBJ2-4; tentatively, D is TRBD2 (6 bases). CDR3 coding DNA: TGCGCCAGCACCTCGGAGGGCATTCAGTACTTC. This sequence encodes CASTSEGIQYF.